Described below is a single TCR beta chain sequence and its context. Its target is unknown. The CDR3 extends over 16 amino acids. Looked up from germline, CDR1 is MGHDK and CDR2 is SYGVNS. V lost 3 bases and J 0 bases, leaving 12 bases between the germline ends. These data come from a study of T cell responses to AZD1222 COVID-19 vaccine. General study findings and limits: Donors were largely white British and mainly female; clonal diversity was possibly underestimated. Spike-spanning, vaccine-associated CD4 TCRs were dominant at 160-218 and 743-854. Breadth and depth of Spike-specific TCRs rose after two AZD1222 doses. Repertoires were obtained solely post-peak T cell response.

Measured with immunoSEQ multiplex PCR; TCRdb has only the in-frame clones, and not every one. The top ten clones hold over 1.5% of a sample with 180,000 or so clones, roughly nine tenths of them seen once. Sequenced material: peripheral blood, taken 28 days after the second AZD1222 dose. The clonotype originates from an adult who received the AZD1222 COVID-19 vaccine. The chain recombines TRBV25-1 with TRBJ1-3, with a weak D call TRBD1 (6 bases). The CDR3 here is CASSDRQAYSGNTIYF. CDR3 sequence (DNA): TGTGCCAGCAGTGATCGACAGGCCTACTCTGGAAACACCATATATTTT.